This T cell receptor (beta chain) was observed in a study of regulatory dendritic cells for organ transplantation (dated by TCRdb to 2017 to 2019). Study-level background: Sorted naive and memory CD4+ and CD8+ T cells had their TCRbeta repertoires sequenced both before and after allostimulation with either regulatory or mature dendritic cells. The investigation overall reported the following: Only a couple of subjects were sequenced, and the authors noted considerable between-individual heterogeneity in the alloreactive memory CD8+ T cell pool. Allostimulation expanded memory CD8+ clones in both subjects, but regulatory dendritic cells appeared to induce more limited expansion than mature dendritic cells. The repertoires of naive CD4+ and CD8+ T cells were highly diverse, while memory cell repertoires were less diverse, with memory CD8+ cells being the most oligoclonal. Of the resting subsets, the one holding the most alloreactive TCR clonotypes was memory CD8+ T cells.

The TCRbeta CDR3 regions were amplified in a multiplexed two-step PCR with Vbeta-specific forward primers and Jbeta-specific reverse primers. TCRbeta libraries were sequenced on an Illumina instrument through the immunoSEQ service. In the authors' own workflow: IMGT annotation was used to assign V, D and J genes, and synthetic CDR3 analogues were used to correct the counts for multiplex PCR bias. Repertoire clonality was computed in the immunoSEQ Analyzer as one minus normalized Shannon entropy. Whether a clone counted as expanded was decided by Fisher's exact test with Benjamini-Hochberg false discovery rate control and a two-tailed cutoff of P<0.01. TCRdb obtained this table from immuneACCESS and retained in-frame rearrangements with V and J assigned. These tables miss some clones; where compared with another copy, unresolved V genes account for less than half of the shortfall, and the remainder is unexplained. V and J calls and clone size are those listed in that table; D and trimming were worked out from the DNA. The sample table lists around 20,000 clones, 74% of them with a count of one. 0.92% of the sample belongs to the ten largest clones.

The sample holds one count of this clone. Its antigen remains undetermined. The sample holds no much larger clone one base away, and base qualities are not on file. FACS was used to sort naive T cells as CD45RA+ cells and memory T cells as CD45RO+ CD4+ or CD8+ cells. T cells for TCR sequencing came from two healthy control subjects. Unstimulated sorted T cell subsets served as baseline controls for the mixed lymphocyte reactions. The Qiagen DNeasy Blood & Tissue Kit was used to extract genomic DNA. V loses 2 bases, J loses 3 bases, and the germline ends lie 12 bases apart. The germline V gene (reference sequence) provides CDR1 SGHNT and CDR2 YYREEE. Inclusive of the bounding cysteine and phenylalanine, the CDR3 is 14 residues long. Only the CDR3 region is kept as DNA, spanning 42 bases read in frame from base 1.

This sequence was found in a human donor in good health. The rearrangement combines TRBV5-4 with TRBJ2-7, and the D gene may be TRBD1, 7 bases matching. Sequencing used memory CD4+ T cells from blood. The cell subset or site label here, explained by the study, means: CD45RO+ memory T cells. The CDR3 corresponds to CASSFSRGDYEQYF. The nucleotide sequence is TGTGCCAGCAGCTTTAGCAGGGGGGACTACGAGCAGTACTTC. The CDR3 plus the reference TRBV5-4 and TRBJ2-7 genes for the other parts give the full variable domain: ETGVTQSPTHLIKTRGQQVTLRCSSQSGHNTVSWYQQALGQGPQFIFQYYREEENGRGNFPPRFSGLQFPNYSSELNVNALELDDSALYLCASSFSRGDYEQYFGPGTRLTVT.